Listed below are T cell receptor beta chains from one sample, sequenced in a study of vaccination effects on CD4 cells after COVID-19. No antigen is known for these receptors. Method: immunoSEQ multiplex PCR; TCRdb's copy keeps in-frame clones and lacks some. The repertoire holds about 20,000 clones, with around 72% as singletons. The material sequenced was CD4+ T cells from PBMCs cultured with HCoV-NL63 spike peptides, taken before COVID-19 vaccination. These receptors all come from a human donor who received a COVID-19 vaccine. The CDR3 runs from the conserved cysteine through the conserved F or W. Each record gives: V gene, clone size, J gene, CDR3 protein. Clone size is not always given. Where it is, it says once, few, many or a class for expanded clones.

v_call: TRBV19; clone_size: -; j_call: TRBJ2-5; cdr3_aa: CASSIRLAGEETQYF
v_call: TRBV6-5; clone_size: -; j_call: TRBJ2-7; cdr3_aa: CASSYSIGVAYEQYF
v_call: TRBV5-1; clone_size: few; j_call: TRBJ1-2; cdr3_aa: CASSPGVLNYGYTF
v_call: TRBV5-1; clone_size: -; j_call: TRBJ1-1; cdr3_aa: CASSLATGLNTEAFF
v_call: TRBV6-5; clone_size: -; j_call: TRBJ1-2; cdr3_aa: CASSYSGISGYTF
v_call: TRBV18; clone_size: -; j_call: TRBJ1-1; cdr3_aa: CASSPSVEAFF
v_call: TRBV5-5; clone_size: once; j_call: TRBJ2-5; cdr3_aa: CASSWGGLAGEGETQYF
v_call: TRBV5-1; clone_size: -; j_call: TRBJ2-5; cdr3_aa: CASSPGGWVEETQYF
v_call: TRBV7-2; clone_size: -; j_call: TRBJ2-1; cdr3_aa: CASSLAGLAGSSYNEQFF
v_call: TRBV5-1; clone_size: -; j_call: TRBJ2-3; cdr3_aa: CASSFSDAGADTQYF
v_call: TRBV4-1; clone_size: -; j_call: TRBJ1-3; cdr3_aa: CASSPSSGATGNTIYF
v_call: TRBV6-5; clone_size: -; j_call: TRBJ2-2; cdr3_aa: CASSYGGRGNAGELFF
v_call: TRBV7-9; clone_size: medium-sized; j_call: TRBJ1-1; cdr3_aa: CASSLGGTENLNTEAFF
v_call: TRBV30; clone_size: -; j_call: TRBJ2-5; cdr3_aa: CAWSLTGGVETQYF
v_call: TRBV19; clone_size: -; j_call: TRBJ1-1; cdr3_aa: CASAGQIVNTEAFF
v_call: TRBV5-1; clone_size: -; j_call: TRBJ2-3; cdr3_aa: CASSVDATDTQYF
v_call: TRBV6-5; clone_size: -; j_call: TRBJ2-3; cdr3_aa: CASSSRTSGSDTQYF
v_call: TRBV6-1; clone_size: -; j_call: TRBJ1-1; cdr3_aa: CASSEGTNTEAFF
v_call: TRBV11-2; clone_size: -; j_call: TRBJ2-3; cdr3_aa: CASRGQITDTQYF
v_call: TRBV28; clone_size: -; j_call: TRBJ2-7; cdr3_aa: CASSLGGQATLYEQYF
v_call: TRBV5-4; clone_size: -; j_call: TRBJ1-1; cdr3_aa: CASTHRASTEAFF
v_call: TRBV7-9; clone_size: -; j_call: TRBJ2-7; cdr3_aa: CASSLGGVKGEQYF
v_call: TRBV12-2; clone_size: -; j_call: TRBJ2-3; cdr3_aa: CASRPEGTSGDHGTDTQYF
v_call: TRBV18; clone_size: -; j_call: TRBJ2-3; cdr3_aa: CASSPPSGRTTDTQYF
v_call: TRBV10-1; clone_size: -; j_call: TRBJ1-1; cdr3_aa: CASSGQINTEAFF
v_call: TRBV3-1/TRBV3-2; clone_size: -; j_call: TRBJ2-6; cdr3_aa: CASSQDAGFSGANVLTF
v_call: TRBV4-2; clone_size: -; j_call: TRBJ1-2; cdr3_aa: CASSQVSRAPADGYTF
v_call: TRBV30; clone_size: -; j_call: TRBJ1-5; cdr3_aa: CAWTGPGRGQPQHF
v_call: TRBV3-1/TRBV3-2; clone_size: -; j_call: TRBJ2-3; cdr3_aa: CASIEGTDTQYF
v_call: TRBV2; clone_size: -; j_call: TRBJ2-4; cdr3_aa: CASSSEVGGTDKNIQYF
v_call: TRBV5-1; clone_size: -; j_call: TRBJ2-3; cdr3_aa: CASSFGGGTTDTQYF
v_call: TRBV7-6; clone_size: -; j_call: TRBJ1-1; cdr3_aa: CASSPTLQGKGEAFF
v_call: TRBV21-1; clone_size: -; j_call: TRBJ2-7; cdr3_aa: CASSKARRPIYEQYF
v_call: TRBV4-1; clone_size: few; j_call: TRBJ1-5; cdr3_aa: CASSQLGRGQGQPQHF
v_call: TRBV19; clone_size: -; j_call: TRBJ1-5; cdr3_aa: CASSIGQGVNQPQHF
v_call: TRBV9; clone_size: once; j_call: TRBJ2-6; cdr3_aa: CASSVPRSGANVLTF
v_call: TRBV6-6; clone_size: -; j_call: TRBJ1-6; cdr3_aa: CASKTGTGGNSPLHF
v_call: TRBV11-2; clone_size: -; j_call: TRBJ2-1; cdr3_aa: CASSGEVNEQFF
v_call: TRBV5-5; clone_size: -; j_call: TRBJ2-3; cdr3_aa: CASSPALAGVVDTQYF
v_call: TRBV7-2; clone_size: -; j_call: TRBJ2-7; cdr3_aa: CASSTQVAAEQYF
v_call: TRBV27; clone_size: -; j_call: TRBJ1-5; cdr3_aa: CASSLDRGNQPQHF
v_call: TRBV21-1; clone_size: -; j_call: TRBJ2-7; cdr3_aa: CASSRLAGISGEQYF
v_call: TRBV19; clone_size: -; j_call: TRBJ2-4; cdr3_aa: CASSTSRDTVAKNIQYF
v_call: TRBV7-2; clone_size: large; j_call: TRBJ1-2; cdr3_aa: CASSYYIDREVTF
v_call: TRBV6-5; clone_size: -; j_call: TRBJ2-3; cdr3_aa: CASSYSVGGLTDTQYF
v_call: TRBV5-4; clone_size: -; j_call: TRBJ1-2; cdr3_aa: CASSLYGQGGGYTF
v_call: TRBV9; clone_size: -; j_call: TRBJ2-7; cdr3_aa: CASSVTSGGNEQYF
v_call: TRBV6-5; clone_size: -; j_call: TRBJ1-1; cdr3_aa: CASSYGQGMSTEAFF
v_call: TRBV19; clone_size: -; j_call: TRBJ2-7; cdr3_aa: CASSTPSGLSWKDAPYEQYF
v_call: TRBV4-2; clone_size: -; j_call: TRBJ1-5; cdr3_aa: CASSQDRRNQPQHF
v_call: TRBV2; clone_size: -; j_call: TRBJ1-1; cdr3_aa: CASSVRAPLAEAFF
v_call: TRBV11-3; clone_size: -; j_call: TRBJ2-1; cdr3_aa: CASSLLAGGNNEQFF
v_call: TRBV5-4; clone_size: -; j_call: TRBJ2-5; cdr3_aa: CASSQGGAADGETQYF
v_call: TRBV4-1; clone_size: -; j_call: TRBJ2-7; cdr3_aa: CASSPWTGVSNEQYF
v_call: TRBV10-3; clone_size: -; j_call: TRBJ2-7; cdr3_aa: CAISGGTSGYEQYF
v_call: TRBV4-1; clone_size: few; j_call: TRBJ1-5; cdr3_aa: CASSQASRGGSRNQPQHF
v_call: TRBV19; clone_size: -; j_call: TRBJ1-1; cdr3_aa: CASTSSLNTEAFF
v_call: TRBV7-9; clone_size: -; j_call: TRBJ2-7; cdr3_aa: CASGLGERGGYEQYF